The T cell receptor beta chain described here comes from a study of cytomegalovirus exposure and HLA in healthy donors. The PCR contained 60 Vbeta and 13 Jbeta primers. Generated by immunoSEQ multiplex PCR, the TCRdb table keeps only in-frame clones and is missing some. The sample holds 140,000 or so clones, approximately 70% seen once. In germline, CDR1 is MNHEY, CDR2 SMNVEV (reference sequence). The V gene end was trimmed by 4 bases and the J gene end by 2 bases; junction bases not matched to a gene: 10. This CDR3 region has 17 residues. The specimen sequenced was PBMCs. The clonotype originates from an older woman in good health and CMV-seronegative. V and J are TRBV27 and TRBJ1-5, with 8 bases that match TRBD1. CDR3 region: CASSSTSGGAGNQPQHF. The CDR3 DNA is TGTGCCAGCAGTTCCACATCAGGGGGCGCAGGCAATCAGCCCCAGCATTTT.